Shown below are 20 T cell receptor beta chains from a single sample sequenced in a study of vaccination and CD4 T cells after COVID-19. These TCRs are of unknown antigen specificity. The study sequenced cultured CD4+ T cell DNA using the Oncomine TCR Beta short-read assay. TCRdb reprocessed the PCR reads with MiXCR, giving one entry per CDR3 protein. The table lists about 25,000 distinct CDR3 sequences, 45% to 50% of them singletons. As for treatment: roughly 10-day PBMC culture with coronavirus spike peptide pools or control peptides (ViraFEST assay). The sequenced sample consisted of CD4+ T cells from blood, cultured in vitro. Receptors originate from a human donor who had recovered from COVID-19.

V gene TRBV7-8 combines with J gene TRBJ1-1; D not resolved. This CDR3 contains 14 residues. Per germline, CDR1 SGHVS and CDR2 FQNEAQ. V dropped 1 base and J dropped 0 bases, with 6 bases sitting between them. The CDR3 bases are TGTGCCAGCAGCTTAGTACAAGTGAACACTGAAGCTTTCTTT. Protein product: CASSLVQVNTEAFF. Full variable domain (remainder filled in from reference TRBV7-8 and TRBJ1-1): GAGVSQSPRYKVAKRGQDVALRCDPISGHVSLFWYQQALGQGPEFLTYFQNEAQLDKSGLPSDRFFAERPEGSVSTLKIQRTQQEDSAVYLCASSLVQVNTEAFFGQGTRLTVV.

The V gene is TRBV2, the J gene TRBJ2-2; no definite D call. The CDR3 covers 12 residues. The germline gives CDR1 SNHLY, CDR2 FYNNEI. Between the trimmed V and J ends, which lost 6 bases and 7 bases, there was a span of 9 bases. CDR3 residues: CASRRLGGELFF. CDR3 DNA: TGTGCCAGCAGAAGATTGGGCGGGGAGCTGTTTTTT.

This clonotype has only a few counts. The chain combines TRBV2 with TRBJ1-6; D is unclear. The CDR3 sequence is 16 residues long. Germline assignment: CDR1 SNHLY and CDR2 FYNNEI. V was trimmed by 2 bases and J by 8 bases, leaving 16 bases between them. Here the CDR3 reads CASSERSSGTDSPLHF. CDR3 DNA: TGTGCCAGCAGTGAAAGGTCCTCAGGCACTGATTCACCCCTCCACTTT.

This clonotype came up once. This chain connects TRBV29-1 to TRBJ1-2, with D possibly TRBD1 on 5 matching bases. The V end lost 4 bases, the J end lost 6 bases, and 9 bases lay between the germline ends. Germline V gene data show CDR1 as SQVTM and CDR2 as ANQGSEA. CDR3 length equals 11 residues. The CDR3 protein is CSVGVGDGYTF. The CDR3 DNA reads as TGCAGCGTTGGGGTAGGGGATGGCTACACCTTC.

This clonotype has a handful of counts. This sequence joins TRBV2 and TRBJ1-2, with D perhaps TRBD1 (5 bases). The length of the CDR3 is 12 residues. Trimming removed 6 bases at V and 5 bases at J, with 10 bases between. The germline V gene has CDR1 SNHLY and CDR2 FYNNEI. The CDR3 DNA reads as TGTGCCAGCAGGGGGCGCGGATATGGCTACACCTTC. Amino acid sequence: CASRGRGYGYTF.

The chain joins TRBV12-3 or TRBV12-4 to TRBJ1-2; 7 bases map to TRBD1. J lost 8 bases, V lost 2 bases, and 2 bases had no gene match. This CDR3 is 12 amino acids long. CDR3 sequence reads: CASSLRGGGYTF. CDR3 in DNA: TGTGCCAGCAGTTTAAGAGGGGGCGGCTACACCTTC.

This clonotype was counted a few times. V and J are TRBV19 and TRBJ2-3; D gene ambiguous. The CDR3 is made up of 14 amino acids. Trimming took off 3 bases at V and 2 bases at J, with 9 bases between the two ends. Germline V lookup: CDR1 LNHDA, CDR2 SQIVND (reference sequence). The CDR3 reads CASSIGWNTDTQYF. As DNA, the CDR3 is TGTGCCAGTAGTATTGGTTGGAACACAGATACGCAGTATTTT.

The chain is built from TRBV20-1 and TRBJ1-5; a possible D gene is TRBD1 (6 bases). Germline V gives CDR1 DFQATT, CDR2 SNEGSKA (reference sequence). This CDR3 has 14 residues. The V end was cut by 3 bases, the J end by 4 bases, with 13 bases between. This CDR3 is CSASGRGFNQPQHF. DNA of the CDR3: TGCAGTGCTAGCGGCAGGGGATTTAATCAGCCCCAGCATTTT.

The chain links TRBV6-1 to TRBJ2-5, with no clear D. CDR3 length: 14 residues. Germline CDR1 and CDR2: MNHNS and SASEGT. Trimming removed 6 bases from V and 1 base from J, with 12 bases in between. The DNA of the CDR3 is TGTGCCAGCAGCCTAAGCCGAAGCCAAGAGACCCAGTACTTC. Protein: CASSLSRSQETQYF.

This chain links TRBV11-2 with TRBJ1-2; D not resolved. The CDR3 runs 14 residues. V was shortened by 2 bases and J by 0 bases, with 7 bases between the two germline ends. Germline CDR1 reads SGHAT; CDR2 reads FQNNGV. The CDR3 is CASSLRLANYGYTF. CDR3 bases: TGTGCCAGCAGCTTAAGACTCGCTAACTATGGCTACACCTTC.

The chain recombines TRBV20-1 with TRBJ2-3; D is perhaps TRBD1 or TRBD2 (5 bases each). Per the germline V gene, CDR1 is DFQATT and CDR2 is SNEGSKA (reference sequence). This CDR3 is 14 amino acids long. Trimming shortened V by 3 bases and J by 3 bases, and 13 bases separated the two germline ends. This CDR3 reads CSASLTGGTDTQYF. The CDR3 region has the DNA TGCAGTGCTAGTCTGACTGGGGGTACAGATACGCAGTATTTT.

The chain combines TRBV29-1 with TRBJ1-2; D might be TRBD1 (6 bases). The CDR3 runs 14 residues. Germline lookup yields CDR1 SQVTM and CDR2 ANQGSEA. V was cut by 4 bases and J by 3 bases, with 15 bases left in between. The CDR3 protein is CSVALTGYDYGYTF. The CDR3 DNA is TGCAGCGTTGCTTTAACAGGGTACGACTATGGCTACACCTTC.

This clonotype was observed a few times. This sequence joins TRBV11-3 and TRBJ2-5; tentative D call: TRBD1 (5 bases). V lost 5 bases to trimming and J lost 7 bases, with 17 bases between them. The germline V gene encodes CDR1 SGHNT and CDR2 YENEEA. The CDR3 loop spans 14 amino acids. CDR3 sequence (DNA): TGTGCCAGCAGCCAGAGTAGTGGAACAGGGACCCAGTACTTC. The encoded protein is CASSQSSGTGTQYF.

V and J are TRBV4-1 and TRBJ2-2; D call uncertain. CDR1 is MGHRA, CDR2 YSYEKL, per germline. The ends were cut back, 8 bases at V and 5 bases at J, with 3 bases in the middle. This CDR3 is built from 10 residues. The CDR3 region is CASATGELFF. CDR3 nucleotides: TGCGCCAGCGCTACCGGGGAGCTGTTTTTT.

This clonotype has a handful of counts. The chain has TRBV5-4 and TRBJ1-6; 10 bases agree with TRBD1. CDR3 size: 14 residues. Germline V gene lookup returns CDR1 SGHNT and CDR2 YYREEE (reference sequence). With 4 bases clipped from V and 7 bases from J, the junction kept 2 bases outside the gene matches. The CDR3 DNA follows: TGTGCCAGCAGCCGGACAGGGGGAAATTCACCCCTCCACTTT. Its protein product is CASSRTGGNSPLHF.

This clonotype was observed a few times. This chain connects TRBV6-5 to TRBJ1-5; tentative D call: TRBD1 (6 bases). The CDR3 is 16 amino acids. Between the trimmed V and J ends, which lost 4 bases and 6 bases, there was a span of 19 bases. The germline CDR1 and CDR2 sequences are MNHEY and SVGAGI. The CDR3 nucleotides are TGTGCCAGCAGTTTTAAAGGGACCTGGGGGCGTCAGCCCCAGCATTTT. Translation gives CASSFKGTWGRQPQHF.

The V gene is TRBV7-9, the J gene TRBJ1-1; D remains ambiguous. CDR3 size: 16 residues. V gave up 3 bases and J gave up 1 base, with 15 bases separating them. CDR1 and CDR2 from the germline V gene are SEHNR and FQNEAQ (reference sequence). This chain's CDR3 is CASSFSTVRSNTEAFF. The CDR3 nucleotides read TGTGCCAGCAGCTTTAGTACAGTCCGGTCGAACACTGAAGCTTTCTTT.

The CDR3 reads CASSTLAGRIDEQYF. The CDR3 bases are TGTGCCAGCAGCACCCTAGCGGGAAGAATCGACGAGCAGTACTTC. The chain uses TRBV28 and TRBJ2-7, with 9 bases identical to TRBD2. The CDR3 length is 15 residues. The V gene end was trimmed by 6 bases and the J gene end by 5 bases; junction bases not matched to a gene: 11. Germline V gives CDR1 MDHEN, CDR2 SYDVKM.

The J gene is TRBJ2-6, the V gene TRBV19; D is uncertain. Germline values: CDR1 LNHDA, CDR2 SQIVND (reference sequence). The CDR3 consists of 12 residues. Trimming cost V 3 bases and J 8 bases, with 5 bases left between them. The CDR3 is CASSIMTNVLTF. The CDR3 bases are TGTGCCAGTAGTATTATGACCAACGTCCTGACTTTC.

The J gene is TRBJ2-1, the V gene TRBV20-1; 15 bases are a match to TRBD2. The CDR3 runs to 17 residues. Germline assignment: CDR1 DFQATT and CDR2 SNEGSKA (reference sequence). V lost 6 bases, J lost 3 bases, and 9 bases stayed unmatched. The chain's CDR3 is CSASKVGLAGGYNEQFF. CDR3 in DNA: TGCAGTGCCTCAAAGGTGGGACTAGCGGGGGGCTACAATGAGCAGTTCTTC.